This paragraph reports one T cell receptor (beta chain). The data belong to a study of pediatric ulcerative colitis. Libraries were prepared by immunoSEQ multiplex PCR; TCRdb keeps only in-frame clonotypes and omits some of them. The sample consists of tens of thousands of clones, roughly 74% of them appearing once. CDR3 size: 17 residues. The junction had 5 bases not matched to a gene; V was cut back by 1 base and J by 2 bases. The germline V gene encodes CDR1 SGHTA and CDR2 FQGNSA. The rectum was sampled with one to two pinch biopsies at colonoscopy. The chain couples TRBV7-2 to TRBJ2-3; 11 nucleotides agree with TRBD2. The receptor comes from a boy aged 5-17 years with severe ulcerative colitis. The sequenced sample was gut tissue. The CDR3 loop reads CASSLGGTSGFTDTQYF. DNA of the CDR3: TGTGCCAGCAGCTTAGGAGGGACTAGCGGATTCACAGATACGCAGTATTTT.